This T cell receptor beta chain stems from a study of blood T cell repertoires in COVID-19. Study at large: Spain, Italy and the United States supplied samples that represented acute and convalescent COVID-19.

Germline V gene data show CDR1 as MNHEY and CDR2 as SMNVEV (reference sequence). The CDR3 contains 14 residues. V shed 6 bases, J shed 9 bases, and the junction held 9 bases outside the gene matches. Authors' analysis steps: From reference gene primer amplification, estimates of nucleated cell counts were derived. Generated by immunoSEQ multiplex PCR, the TCRdb table keeps only in-frame clones and is missing some. V and J calls and clone size come straight from that table; D and trimming were deduced from the DNA. Of roughly 200,000 clones in the sample, 65% to 90% were seen once. The sample consisted of PBMCs or T cells enriched from blood (not recorded which). The V and J genes are TRBV27 and TRBJ2-1; 9 positions agree with TRBD2. The clonotype was recovered from a woman between 40 and 55 years old with acute COVID-19. In nucleotides, the CDR3 is TGTGCCAGCAGGGCGGGAGGGTATCAGGCTGAGCAGTTCTTC. Translated, it gives CASRAGGYQAEQFF.